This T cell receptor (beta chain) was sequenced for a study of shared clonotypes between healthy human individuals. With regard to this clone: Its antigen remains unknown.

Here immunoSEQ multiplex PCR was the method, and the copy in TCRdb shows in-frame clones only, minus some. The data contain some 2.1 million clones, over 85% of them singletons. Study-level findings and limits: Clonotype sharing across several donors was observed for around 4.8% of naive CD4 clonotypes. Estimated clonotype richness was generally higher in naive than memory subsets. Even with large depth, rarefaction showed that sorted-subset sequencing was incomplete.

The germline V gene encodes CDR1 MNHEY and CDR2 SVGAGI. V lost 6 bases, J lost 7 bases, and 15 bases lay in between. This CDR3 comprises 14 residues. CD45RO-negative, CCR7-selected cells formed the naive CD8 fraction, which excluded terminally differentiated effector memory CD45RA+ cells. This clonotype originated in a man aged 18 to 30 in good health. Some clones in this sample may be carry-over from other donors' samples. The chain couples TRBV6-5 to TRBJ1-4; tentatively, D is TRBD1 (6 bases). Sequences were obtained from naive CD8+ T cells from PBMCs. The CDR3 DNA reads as TGTGCCAGCAGACAGGGATGGGAGAGTGAAAAACTGTTTTTT. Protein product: CASRQGWESEKLFF.